What follows describes a single TCR beta chain. This sample was taken from a study of blood T cell dynamics during melanoma immunotherapy. TCRdb's copy holds only in-frame clones and misses some; the assay was immunoSEQ multiplex PCR. The table lists 16,000 or so clones, just over 90% of them singletons. The CDR3 is 16 amino acids. V dropped 2 bases and J dropped 0 bases, with 10 bases sitting between them. From germline, CDR1 is MDHEN and CDR2 SYDVKM. Noted time point: pre-treatment baseline. The rearrangement links TRBV28 to TRBJ1-4; D unresolved. This sample comprised blood, obtained from a patient treated with checkpoint blockade. The source of this sequence is a human donor with melanoma. The CDR3 spells CASSLTSAATNEKLFF. CDR3 coding DNA: TGTGCCAGCAGTTTAACCAGTGCCGCAACTAATGAAAAACTGTTTTTT. The complete variable domain, with remaining parts taken from reference TRBV28 and TRBJ1-4, reads DVKVTQSSRYLVKRTGEKVFLECVQDMDHENMFWYRQDPGLGLRLIYFSYDVKMKEKGDIPEGYSVSREKKERFSLILESASTNQTSMYLCASSLTSAATNEKLFFGSGTQLSVL.